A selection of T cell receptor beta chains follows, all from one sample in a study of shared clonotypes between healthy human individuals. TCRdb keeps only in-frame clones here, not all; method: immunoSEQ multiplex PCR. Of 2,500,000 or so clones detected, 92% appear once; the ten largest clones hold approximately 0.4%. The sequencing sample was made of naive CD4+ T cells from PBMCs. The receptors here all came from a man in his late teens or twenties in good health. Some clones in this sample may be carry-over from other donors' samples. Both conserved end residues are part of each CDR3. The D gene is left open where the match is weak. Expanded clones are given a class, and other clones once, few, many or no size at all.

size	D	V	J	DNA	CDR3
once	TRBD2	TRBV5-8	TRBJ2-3	TGTGCCAGCAGCTCGCCCCGGGGGGGGTTCCCTCTCCCAGATACGCAGTATTTT	CASSSPRGGFPLPDTQYF
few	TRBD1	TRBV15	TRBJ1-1	TGTGCCACCAGCAAGACCCTGGACAGGGACACTGAAGCTTTCTTT	CATSKTLDRDTEAFF
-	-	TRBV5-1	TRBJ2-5	TGCGCCAGCAGCTTGGCACAGATGGAGACCCAGTACTTC	CASSLAQMETQYF
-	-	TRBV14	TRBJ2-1	TGTGCCAGCAGCCAAGACAGGGGCCGGGAGCAGTTCTTC	CASSQDRGREQFF
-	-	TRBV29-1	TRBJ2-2	TGCAGCGTCCACAACGGGGTAACGACCGGGGAGCTGTTTTTT	CSVHNGVTTGELFF
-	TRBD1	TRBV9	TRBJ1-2	TGTGCCAGCAGCGTAGGGGACAGAGGCTATGGCTACACCTTC	CASSVGDRGYGYTF
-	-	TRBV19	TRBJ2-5	TGTGCCAGTGGTGGACGCGGGGAGACCCAGTACTTC	CASGGRGETQYF
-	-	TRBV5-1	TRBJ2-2	TGCGCCAGCAGTTACTATTTGACCGGGGAGCTGTTTTTT	CASSYYLTGELFF
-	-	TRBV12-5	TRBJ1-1	TGTGCTAGTGGTTTGAACGGGGAAGCTTTCTTT	CASGLNGEAFF
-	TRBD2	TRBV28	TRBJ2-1	TGTGCCAGCAACGGGGGGTACAATGAGCAGTTCTTC	CASNGGYNEQFF
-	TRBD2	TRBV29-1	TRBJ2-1	TGCAGCGTTGTTTTAGCGGGAACCAATGAGCAGTTCTTC	CSVVLAGTNEQFF
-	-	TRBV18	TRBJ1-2	TGTGCCAGCTCCCCCGACAGGAACTATGGCTACACCTTC	CASSPDRNYGYTF
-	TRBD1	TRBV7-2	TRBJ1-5	TGTGCCAGCAGCCTGGGGACAGTTTCCAATCAGCCCCAGCATTTT	CASSLGTVSNQPQHF
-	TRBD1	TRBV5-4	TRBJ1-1	TGTGCCAGCAGCCACCCCGGGACAGCGAACACTGAAGCTTTCTTT	CASSHPGTANTEAFF
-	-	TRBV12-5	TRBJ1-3	TGTGCTAGTGGTTTGGTACAAAGAGACTCTGGAAACACCATATATTTT	CASGLVQRDSGNTIYF
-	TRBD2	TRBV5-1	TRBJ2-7	TGCGCCAGCAGGGCCGGGACTAGCAGATACGAGCAGTACTTC	CASRAGTSRYEQYF
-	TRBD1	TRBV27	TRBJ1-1	TGTGCCAGCAGTCGCCGGAGGGGGCGGGGGTTAACGGCGGGGAACACTGAAGCTTTCTTT	CASSRRRGRGLTAGNTEAFF
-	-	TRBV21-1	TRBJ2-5	TGTGCCAGCAGCAAAGCGCGTACTAGCGAACAAGAGACCCAGTACTTC	CASSKARTSEQETQYF
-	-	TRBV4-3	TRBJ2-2	TGCGCCAGCAGCCCCCAGCCCGGCCGGTACACCGGGGAGCTGTTTTTT	CASSPQPGRYTGELFF
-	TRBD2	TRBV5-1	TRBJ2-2	TGCGCCAGCAGCTTGGCGGGAGGGAACACCGGGGAGCTGTTTTTT	CASSLAGGNTGELFF
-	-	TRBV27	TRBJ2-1	TGTGCCAGCAGGGCGACGCTCTACAATGAGCAGTTCTTC	CASRATLYNEQFF
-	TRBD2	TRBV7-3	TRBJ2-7	TGTGCCAGCAGCTTAATGGCGGGAGGCTCCTACGAGCAGTACTTC	CASSLMAGGSYEQYF
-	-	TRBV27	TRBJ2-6	TGTGCCAGCTACGCAGGGGCCCGCTCTGGGGCCAACGTCCTGACTTTC	CASYAGARSGANVLTF
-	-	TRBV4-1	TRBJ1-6	TGCGCCAGCAGCCAAGAGGGGACTGCCTTTAATTCACCCCTCCACTTT	CASSQEGTAFNSPLHF
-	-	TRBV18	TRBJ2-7	TGTGCCAGCTCACCCGGGACACTTACCTACGAGCAGTACTTC	CASSPGTLTYEQYF
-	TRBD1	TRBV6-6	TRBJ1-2	TGTGCCAGCAGTTACTCGGGGACAGGGTACTATGGCTACACCTTC	CASSYSGTGYYGYTF
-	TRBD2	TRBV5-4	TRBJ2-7	TGTGCCAGCAGTCCGGGACTAGCGAACGAGCAGTACTTC	CASSPGLANEQYF
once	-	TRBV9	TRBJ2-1	TGTGCCAGCAGCGCCCATTCCGGGAGCGGGTACAATGAGCAGTTCTTC	CASSAHSGSGYNEQFF
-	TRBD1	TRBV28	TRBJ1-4	TGTGCCAGCAGTTCGGACAGGGGCGCTGAAAAACTGTTTTTT	CASSSDRGAEKLFF
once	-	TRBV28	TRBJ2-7	TGTGCCAGCAGCGCCCGGGACCGCAATTCCTACGAGCAGTACTTC	CASSARDRNSYEQYF
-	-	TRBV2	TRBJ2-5	TGTGCCAGCAACTCCTTTGCGGCTCGAAAGGGCGAGACCCAGTACTTC	CASNSFAARKGETQYF
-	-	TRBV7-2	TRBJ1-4	TGTGCCAGCAGCTTAGAGTCTCGGGCGGGGAATGAAAAACTGTTTTTT	CASSLESRAGNEKLFF
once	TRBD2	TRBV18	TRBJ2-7	TGTGCCAGCTCACCTCAGGACAGGGGGACTAGCGGGAGCAGCGAGCAGTACTTC	CASSPQDRGTSGSSEQYF
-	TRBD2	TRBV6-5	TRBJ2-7	TGTGCCAGCAGCGCGATTAGCGGGGGGACATACGAGCAGTACTTC	CASSAISGGTYEQYF
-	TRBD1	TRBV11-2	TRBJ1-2	TGTGCCAGCAGCTTGGGACAGGGTTTGGAGGGCTACACCTTC	CASSLGQGLEGYTF
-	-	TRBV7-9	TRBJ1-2	TGTGCCAGCAGCTTAGAGGGCTATGGCTACACCTTC	CASSLEGYGYTF
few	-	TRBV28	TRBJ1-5	TGTGCCAGCAGTTTAGTTGGACCGGGTCAGCCCCAGCATTTT	CASSLVGPGQPQHF
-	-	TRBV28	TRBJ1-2	TGTGCCAGCAGTTTGGAACAGCAAATCTATGGCTACACCTTC	CASSLEQQIYGYTF
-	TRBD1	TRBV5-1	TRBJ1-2	TGTGCCAGCAGCTTGCTCGACAGGGAGTCGGGGGGCTACACCTTC	CASSLLDRESGGYTF
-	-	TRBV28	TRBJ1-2	TGTGCCAGCAGTTTATCCCGGGTGGGGGACATTAACTATGGCTACACCTTC	CASSLSRVGDINYGYTF
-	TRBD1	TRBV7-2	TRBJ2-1	TGTGCCAGCAGCTTAACCGGGACAGCTTACAATGAGCAGTTCTTC	CASSLTGTAYNEQFF
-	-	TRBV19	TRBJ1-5	TGTGCCAGTAGTATAATCCGGGGGGGAGGCTCAAATCAGCCCCAGCATTTT	CASSIIRGGGSNQPQHF
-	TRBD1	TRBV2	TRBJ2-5	TGTGCCAGCAGCGAACGGGACAGGGGCCTCCAAGAGACCCAGTACTTC	CASSERDRGLQETQYF
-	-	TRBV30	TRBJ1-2	TGTGCCTGGAGCAGAAGAAACTATGGCTACACCTTC	CAWSRRNYGYTF
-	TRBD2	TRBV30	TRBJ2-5	TGTGCCTGGGGACCGGGACTAGCGACTGAAGAGACCCAGTACTTC	CAWGPGLATEETQYF
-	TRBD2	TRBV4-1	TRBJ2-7	TGCGCCAGCAGCCAAGATCCCCGCGGGGGGTCCTACGAGCAGTACTTC	CASSQDPRGGSYEQYF
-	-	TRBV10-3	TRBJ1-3	TGTGCCATCAGTGATAGGGAGGCGAGGACTTCTGGAAACACCATATATTTT	CAISDREARTSGNTIYF
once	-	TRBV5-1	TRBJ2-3	TGCGCCAGCAGCCCATCGACCCTAGCCACAGATACGCAGTATTTT	CASSPSTLATDTQYF
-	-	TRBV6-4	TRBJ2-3	TGTGCCAGCAGTGACTCGAGTCGGGGTTCAGATACGCAGTATTTT	CASSDSSRGSDTQYF
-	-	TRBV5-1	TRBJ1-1	TGCGCCAGCAGCTCACAGGTGAACACTGAAGCTTTCTTT	CASSSQVNTEAFF
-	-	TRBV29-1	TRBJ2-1	TGCAGCGTTGTGTCACCCCTCTCCTACAATGAGCAGTTCTTC	CSVVSPLSYNEQFF
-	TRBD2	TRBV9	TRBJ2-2	TGTGCCAGCAGCTTTACGGGGGGGATAGCGGACACCGGGGAGCTGTTTTTT	CASSFTGGIADTGELFF
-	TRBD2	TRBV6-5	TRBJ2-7	TGTGCCAGCAGCCCTACTAGCGGGAGGGCTCCCGAGCAGTACTTC	CASSPTSGRAPEQYF
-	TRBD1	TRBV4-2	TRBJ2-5	TGTGCCAGCAGCCAAGGGACAGGGGCAGTGGAGACCCAGTACTTC	CASSQGTGAVETQYF
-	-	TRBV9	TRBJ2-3	TGTGCCAGCACCAGGGGGGCTAGCGGGCTCACAGATACGCAGTATTTT	CASTRGASGLTDTQYF